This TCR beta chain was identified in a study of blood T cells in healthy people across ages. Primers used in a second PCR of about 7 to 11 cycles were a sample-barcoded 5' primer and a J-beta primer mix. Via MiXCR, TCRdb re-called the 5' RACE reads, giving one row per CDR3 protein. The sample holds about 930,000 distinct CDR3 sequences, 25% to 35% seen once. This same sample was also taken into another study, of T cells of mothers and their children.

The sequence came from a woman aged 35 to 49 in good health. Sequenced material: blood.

CDR3 sequence: CAGTPRTAHNEQFF. The DNA of the CDR3 is TGTGCCGGCACCCCCAGGACAGCCCACAATGAGCAGTTCTTC. The rearrangement uses TRBV6-5 and TRBJ2-1, with D possibly being TRBD1 (6 bases). Germline-derived CDR1 and CDR2 are MNHEY and SVGAGI. Trimming took 11 bases from V and 5 from J, leaving 19 bases between them. This CDR3 is built from 14 residues.